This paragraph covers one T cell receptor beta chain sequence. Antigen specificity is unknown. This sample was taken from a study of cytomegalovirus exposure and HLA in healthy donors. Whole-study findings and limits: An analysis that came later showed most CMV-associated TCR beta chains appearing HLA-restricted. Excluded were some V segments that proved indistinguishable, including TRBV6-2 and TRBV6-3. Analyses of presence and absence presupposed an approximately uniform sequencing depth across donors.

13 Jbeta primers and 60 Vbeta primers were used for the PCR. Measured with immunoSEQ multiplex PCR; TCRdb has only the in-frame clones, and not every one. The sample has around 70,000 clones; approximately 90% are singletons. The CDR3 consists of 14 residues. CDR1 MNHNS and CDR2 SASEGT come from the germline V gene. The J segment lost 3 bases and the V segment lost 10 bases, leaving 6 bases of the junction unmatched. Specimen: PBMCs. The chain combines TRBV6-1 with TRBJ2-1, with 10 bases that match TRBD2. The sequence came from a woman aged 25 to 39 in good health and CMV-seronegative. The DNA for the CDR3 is TGTGCCACCGAAACTAGCGGGAACTACAATGAGCAGTTCTTC. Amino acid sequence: CATETSGNYNEQFF.